This T cell receptor (beta chain) was retrieved from a study of CD8 T cells in Susac syndrome. Study at large: When blood was collected, patients with Susac syndrome were therapy-naive, were taking corticosteroids, or were receiving intravenous immunoglobulin alone. General study points: In Susac patients, clonal expansion was not detected in CD4+ cells.

As regards this clonotype: The antigen is not known.

With 2 bases removed from V and 7 bases from J, the gap between germline ends came to 3 bases. CDR3 length equals 11 residues. Germline values: CDR1 MNHEY, CDR2 SVGEGT. Reverse transcription of roughly 0.45 to 1 ug RNA used random hexamers. The authors amplified TCR beta CDR3 across 54 Vbeta and 13 Jbeta using immunoSEQ multiplex PCR. MiXCR was run by TCRdb on the immunoSEQ multiplex PCR reads, yielding one entry per CDR3 protein. The table has about 120,000 distinct CDR3 sequences, 96% seen once. The specimen was CD4+ T cells from PBMCs. The chain has TRBV6-2 or TRBV6-3 and TRBJ2-1, with D unclear. The clonotype originates from a human donor with Susac syndrome. As DNA, the CDR3 is TGTGCCAGCAGTTACCTGAATGAGCAGTTCTTC. Translating gives CASSYLNEQFF.